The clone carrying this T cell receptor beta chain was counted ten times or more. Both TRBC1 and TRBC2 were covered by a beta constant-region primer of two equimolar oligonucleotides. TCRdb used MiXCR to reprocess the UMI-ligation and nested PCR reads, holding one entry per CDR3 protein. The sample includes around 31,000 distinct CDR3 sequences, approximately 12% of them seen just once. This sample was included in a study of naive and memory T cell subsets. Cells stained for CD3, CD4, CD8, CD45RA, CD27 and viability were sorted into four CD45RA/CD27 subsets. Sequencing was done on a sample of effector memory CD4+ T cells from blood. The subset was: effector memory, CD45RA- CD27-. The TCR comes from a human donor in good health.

The CDR3 loop reads CSARPDSGGLLETQYF. CDR3 bases: TGCAGTGCTAGGCCCGACAGCGGGGGCCTCTTAGAGACCCAGTACTTC. The chain joins TRBV20-1 to TRBJ2-5, with TRBD2 identical over 8 bases. The ends lost 3 bases at V and 4 bases at J; junction bases unmatched: 13. The length of the CDR3 is 16 residues. Looked up from germline, CDR1 is DFQATT and CDR2 is SNEGSKA (reference sequence).